This T cell receptor beta chain stems from a study of circulating and synovial CD4+ cells in juvenile arthritis. With 10 bases removed from V and 2 bases from J, the gap between germline ends came to 11 bases. Germline CDR1 MDHEN, CDR2 SYDVKM. The CDR3 has 12 amino acids. Libraries were prepared by immunoSEQ multiplex PCR; TCRdb keeps only in-frame clonotypes and omits some of them. The sample lists about 33,000 clones, around 96% seen once, with about 0.61% in the top ten. Donors were patients with active juvenile idiopathic arthritis. Sequenced input: CD4+ T cells from blood. The chain couples TRBV28 to TRBJ2-5; D is possibly TRBD1 (6 bases). This clonotype was obtained from a human donor with juvenile idiopathic arthritis. As DNA, the CDR3 is TGTGCCATAAAGGACAGTCAAGAGACCCAGTACTTC. It codes for CAIKDSQETQYF.